The rows below give T cell receptor beta chains drawn from one sample of a study of blood T cell repertoires in COVID-19. Using immunoSEQ multiplex PCR, the repertoire was profiled, and TCRdb retains in-frame clones only, with some absent. The sample includes some 180,000 clones, roughly 90% of them seen just once. Sequenced: peripheral blood. The receptor source for this set is a man aged 45-65 years with acute or convalescent COVID-19. CDR3s include the opening cysteine and the closing phenylalanine or tryptophan. Each record gives: D gene, V gene, clone size, J gene, CDR3 DNA, CDR3 protein. A D gene is named only where the DNA matches it firmly. A row's size may be missing; if present it is once, few, many or a size class.

TRBD2,TRBV27,.,TRBJ2-2,TGTGCCAGCAGTGCCCCACGGCTAGCGGGACCCGGGGAGCTGTTTTTT,CASSAPRLAGPGELFF
TRBD2,TRBV15,.,TRBJ2-4,TGTGCCACCAGCAGAGCCGGGACTACCGAAAACATTCAGTACTTC,CATSRAGTTENIQYF
.,TRBV5-4,.,TRBJ1-2,TGTGCCAGCAGCTTGCGGCAGGCTCCTAACTATGGCTACACCTTC,CASSLRQAPNYGYTF
TRBD1,TRBV7-9,.,TRBJ1-6,TGTGCCAGCAGCTTAGAAGACAGGGGAGGAATTTCCTATAATTCACCCCTCCACTTT,CASSLEDRGGISYNSPLHF
TRBD2,TRBV19,.,TRBJ2-3,TGTGCCAGTACGTCTAGCGGGAGTTCAGATACGCAGTATTTT,CASTSSGSSDTQYF
.,TRBV9,.,TRBJ2-1,TGTGCCAGCAGACCTCCCCAGGCAGGGAATGAGCAGTTCTTC,CASRPPQAGNEQFF
.,TRBV11-2,.,TRBJ1-3,TGTGCCAGCAGCTTATCCGGCTCTGGAAACACCATATATTTT,CASSLSGSGNTIYF
.,TRBV27,.,TRBJ2-7,TGTGCCAGCGTATCACGGGAGAACTCCTACGAGCAGTACTTC,CASVSRENSYEQYF
TRBD1,TRBV28,.,TRBJ1-2,TGTGCCAGCAAGGGGGCGGACTATGGCTACACCTTC,CASKGADYGYTF
.,TRBV5-4,.,TRBJ2-6,TGTGCCAGCAGCCCCCAGGGAAGCTCTGGGGCCAACGTCCTGACTTTC,CASSPQGSSGANVLTF
.,TRBV19,.,TRBJ2-1,TGTGCCAGTAGCCTAGCGCCACGGCCTTACAATGAGCAGTTCTTC,CASSLAPRPYNEQFF
TRBD1,TRBV6-7,.,TRBJ2-5,TGTGCCATCAATACGGACAGGGGGCGTGGAGAGACCCAGTACTTC,CAINTDRGRGETQYF
TRBD1,TRBV7-2,.,TRBJ1-1,TGTGCCAGCAGCATCCGACAGGGCGGTAGCACTGAAGCTTTCTTT,CASSIRQGGSTEAFF
.,TRBV6-5,.,TRBJ1-1,TGTGCCAGCAGAAATGGGGCCCCCAAATATCCTGAAGCTTTCTTT,CASRNGAPKYPEAFF
.,TRBV12-3/TRBV12-4,.,TRBJ1-1,TGTGCCAGCAGACAACAGCAGAACACTGAAGCTTTCTTT,CASRQQQNTEAFF
TRBD1,TRBV9,.,TRBJ1-2,TGTGCCAGCAGCGCCGACGACAGGGGATCGCGTGGCTACACCTTC,CASSADDRGSRGYTF
.,TRBV12-2,.,TRBJ1-5,TGTGCAAGTCGCCCAACTCAGGCGTGTAATCAGCCCCAGCATTTT,CASRPTQACNQPQHF
.,TRBV6-5,.,TRBJ1-1,TGTGCCAGCAGTCGGGACTCGAGAGGGGACACTGAAGCTTTCTTT,CASSRDSRGDTEAFF
TRBD1,TRBV18,.,TRBJ2-2,TGTGCCAGCTCACCACCCCGACAGGGGGGCACCGGGGAGCTGTTTTTT,CASSPPRQGGTGELFF
TRBD1,TRBV10-3,once,TRBJ2-6,TGTGCCACCGGGACAGGGAGCTCTGGGGCCAACGTCCTGACTTTC,CATGTGSSGANVLTF
TRBD2,TRBV5-6,.,TRBJ2-4,TGTGCCAGCAGCAACCAAGCGGGAGGGCCGGGAAACATTCAGTACTTC,CASSNQAGGPGNIQYF
TRBD1,TRBV9,.,TRBJ1-1,TGTGCCAGCAGCGACGGGGACAGGGGTCGAACTGAAGCTTTCTTT,CASSDGDRGRTEAFF
.,TRBV7-2,.,TRBJ1-5,TGTGCCAGCAGCGGGGCGGGGGCGGGAAATCAGCCCCAGCATTTT,CASSGAGAGNQPQHF
TRBD1,TRBV5-1,.,TRBJ1-1,TGCGCCAGCAGCCCCGGGACAGGGGCCCCGAACACTGAAGCTTTCTTT,CASSPGTGAPNTEAFF
TRBD2,TRBV6-4,.,TRBJ2-1,TGTGCCAGCAGCAAACTAGCGGGAGGCCTCAATGAGCAGTTCTTC,CASSKLAGGLNEQFF
.,TRBV29-1,.,TRBJ2-7,TGCAGCGTCGGCTCCGGGACTCCAACTGGGCAGTACTTC,CSVGSGTPTGQYF
.,TRBV7-9,.,TRBJ1-2,TGTGCCAGCAGTTCCAAGACAGGAAACTATGGCTACACCTTC,CASSSKTGNYGYTF
TRBD2,TRBV6-5,.,TRBJ2-5,TGTGCCAGCAGTTACGGGACTAGCCCTCAAGAGACCCAGTACTTC,CASSYGTSPQETQYF
.,TRBV29-1,.,TRBJ1-4,TGCAGCGTCGGAGCGGCTGATGAAAAACTGTTTTTT,CSVGAADEKLFF
TRBD1,TRBV7-6,.,TRBJ1-3,TGTGCCAGCAGCTTAGAACCACAGGGGTGGCAAAACACCATATATTTT,CASSLEPQGWQNTIYF
TRBD2,TRBV7-8,.,TRBJ2-1,TGTGCCAGCAGCCCCGGGACTAGCAGATACAATGAGCAGTTCTTC,CASSPGTSRYNEQFF
.,TRBV19,.,TRBJ1-6,TGTGCCAGTCGGGGAAGGACCGTGGTGGGTTCACCCCTCCACTTT,CASRGRTVVGSPLHF
.,TRBV5-6,.,TRBJ2-5,TGTGCCAGCAGTCTCCGGGACTGGTACCAAGAGACCCAGTACTTC,CASSLRDWYQETQYF
.,TRBV11-3,.,TRBJ2-1,TGTGCCAGCAGCTTAGCCACCTACAATGAGCAGTTCTTC,CASSLATYNEQFF
.,TRBV18,.,TRBJ1-1,TGTGCCAGCTCCGACGGCGGAAACACTGAAGCTTTCTTT,CASSDGGNTEAFF
.,TRBV5-1,many,TRBJ2-1,TGCGCCAGCAGCGCGGGGCATAGGGATGAGCAGTTCTTC,CASSAGHRDEQFF
.,TRBV15,.,TRBJ1-2,TGTGCCACCAGCAGAGATGCGGCTGGAGTTCTCTATGGCTACACCTTC,CATSRDAAGVLYGYTF
TRBD1,TRBV18,.,TRBJ1-2,TGTGCCAGCTCACCTGGACAGGGAACAGACTATGGCTACACCTTC,CASSPGQGTDYGYTF
TRBD1,TRBV23-1,.,TRBJ1-1,TGCGCCAGCAGCCGCGGGACAGGGGGCACTGAAGCTTTCTTT,CASSRGTGGTEAFF
.,TRBV6-5,.,TRBJ1-1,TGTGCCAGCGGATCTCGTGAGGGGGACACTGAAGCTTTCTTT,CASGSREGDTEAFF
.,TRBV27,.,TRBJ2-3,TGTGCCAGCTGCTCAGGGTTTCGCACAGATACGCAGTATTTT,CASCSGFRTDTQYF
.,TRBV6-2/TRBV6-3,.,TRBJ1-1,TGTGCCAGCAGTGGACGCGGGGGGACGGGCACTGAAGCTTTCTTT,CASSGRGGTGTEAFF
TRBD1,TRBV3-1/TRBV3-2,.,TRBJ2-2,TGTGCCAGCAGCCAAGGGGGACAGTTAATAAGGGGGGAGCTGTTTTTT,CASSQGGQLIRGELFF
TRBD1,TRBV7-2,.,TRBJ2-7,TGTGCCAGCAGCTACGACAGGGGTCGAGAGCAGTACTTC,CASSYDRGREQYF
.,TRBV29-1,.,TRBJ1-3,TGCAGCGTTCGGGGTTTAGCTGGAAACACCATATATTTT,CSVRGLAGNTIYF
.,TRBV19,.,TRBJ2-1,TGTGCGGTGAGCTCCTACAATGAGCAGTTCTTC,CAVSSYNEQFF